This T cell receptor (beta chain) was documented in a study of blood T cell repertoires in COVID-19. Study context: There were acute and convalescent COVID-19 samples, and they came from the United States, Italy and Spain. From T cells, B-cell-depleted T cells, or PBMCs came the material, which was cDNA or gDNA.

Original methodology: How many nucleated cells were present was estimated from reference gene primer amplification. Assay: immunoSEQ multiplex PCR; the TCRdb copy retains only in-frame clones and omits some. The V and J calls and clone size are taken from that table; D and trimming were inferred from the DNA. This table has 250,000 to 300,000 clones, roughly 89% appearing once. V lost 4 bases to trimming and J lost 6 bases, with 15 bases between them. This CDR3 has 15 amino acids. CDR1 is KGHSY, CDR2 FQNENV, per germline. The chain couples TRBV16 to TRBJ1-4, with D possibly matching TRBD1 (6 bases). The specimen sequenced was peripheral blood. This TCR was recovered from a woman between 40 and 55 years old who had recovered from COVID-19. CDR3 bases: TGTGCCAGCAGCCCATCGGGAGGGGGACATGAAAAACTGTTTTTT. As protein: CASSPSGGGHEKLFF.